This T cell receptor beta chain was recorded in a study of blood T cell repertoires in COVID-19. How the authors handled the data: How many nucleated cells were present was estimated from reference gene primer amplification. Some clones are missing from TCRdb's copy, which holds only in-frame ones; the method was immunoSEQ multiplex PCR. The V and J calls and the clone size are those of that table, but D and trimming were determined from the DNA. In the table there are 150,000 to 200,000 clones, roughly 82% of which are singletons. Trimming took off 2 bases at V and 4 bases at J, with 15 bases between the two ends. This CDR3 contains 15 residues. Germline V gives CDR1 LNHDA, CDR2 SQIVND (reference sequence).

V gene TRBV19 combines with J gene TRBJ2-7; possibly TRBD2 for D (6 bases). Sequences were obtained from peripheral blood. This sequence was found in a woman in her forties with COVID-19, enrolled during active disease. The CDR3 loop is CASSIKGGAQYEQYF. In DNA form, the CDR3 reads TGTGCCAGTAGTATAAAGGGAGGCGCCCAATACGAGCAGTACTTC.